Detailed here is one T cell receptor (beta chain). Its specificity is unknown. The sample comes from a study of chemoradiotherapy in HPV16-positive cancers. General study results and limits: For HPV16-positive patients, expanding HPV-responsive T cells associated with longer recurrence-free survival.

This CDR3 contains 14 residues. V was pared by 1 base and J by 6 bases, with 12 bases between. Germline CDR1 is MNHNS and CDR2 is SASEGT. The protocol was immunoSEQ multiplex PCR, while the TCRdb copy is restricted to in-frame clones and leaves out a portion. The repertoire consists of more than 8,500 clones, with around 90% occurring once and the leading ten covering more than 9%. The V gene is TRBV6-1, the J gene TRBJ1-2; no reliable D call. This TCR derives from a human donor with HPV-associated anogenital cancer. The input for sequencing was blood, taken from a patient who underwent chemoradiotherapy. CDR3 sequence (DNA): TGTGCCAGCAGTGAAGGGCCGGACCCCCATGGCTACACCTTC. Residues: CASSEGPDPHGYTF.